This T cell receptor (beta chain) was recovered during a study of T cell responses to AZD1222 COVID-19 vaccine. Notes on the study in general: Only six AZD1222 recipients tested seropositive at baseline. Once two AZD1222 doses were given, Spike-specific TCR breadth and depth went up. Without day 14 samples, only post-peak T cell repertoires were studied.

Produced via immunoSEQ multiplex PCR; TCRdb's table is partial and in-frame only. Of nearly 110,000 clones in the sample, around nine tenths were seen once. For this clone: The antigen is not known.

Second doses that came at about 4 or about 12 weeks were put together. The sequence derives from an adult who received the AZD1222 COVID-19 vaccine. Sample: peripheral blood, taken 28 days after the second AZD1222 dose.

CDR3 amino acids: CASSRGTSGNNEQFF. Written as DNA, the CDR3 is TGTGCCAGCAGCCGCGGGACTAGCGGGAACAATGAGCAGTTCTTC. The chain is built from TRBV3-1 (or the pseudogene TRBV3-2) and TRBJ2-1; the match to TRBD2 covers 13 bases. V shed 4 bases and J 5 bases; nucleotides not matched to a gene: 2. The V gene's germline CDR1 is LGHDT and CDR2 YNNKEL (reference sequence). The CDR3 consists of 15 residues.